A single sample gave rise to the 10 T cell receptor beta chains below, sequenced in a study of blood T cell repertoires in COVID-19. TCRdb's copy holds only in-frame clones and misses some; the assay was immunoSEQ multiplex PCR. The data hold 200,000 to 250,000 clones, with under 90% observed a single time. Sequencing was done on a sample of PBMCs or T cells enriched from blood (not recorded which). These receptors all come from a man in his 60s who had recovered from COVID-19.

The gene calls are TRBV15 and TRBJ1-5; 8 bases agree with TRBD1. The J segment lost 2 bases and the V segment lost 5 bases, leaving 8 bases of the junction unmatched. Germline CDR1 is LNHNV and CDR2 is YYDKDF (reference sequence). This CDR3 spans 16 amino acids. The CDR3 nucleotides are TGTGCCACCAGCGCGCGACAGGGGACGGGCAATCAGCCCCAGCATTTT. It specifies CATSARQGTGNQPQHF.

This CDR3 is CASTHFRVGGNTGELFF. CDR3 bases: TGTGCCAGCACACATTTCAGGGTAGGGGGGAACACCGGGGAGCTGTTTTTT. The chain has TRBV5-5 and TRBJ2-2; possible D gene TRBD1, 6 bases. V was clipped by 6 bases and J by 1 base, with 19 bases between them. There are 17 residues in the CDR3. Germline V gene lookup returns CDR1 SGHKS and CDR2 YYEKEE (reference sequence).

This CDR3 is CASSQDLGLAGGNQETQYF. In DNA form, the CDR3 reads TGTGCCAGCAGCCAAGATCTTGGACTAGCGGGGGGTAACCAAGAGACCCAGTACTTC. The chain joins TRBV3-1 (or the pseudogene TRBV3-2) to TRBJ2-5; 14 bases fit TRBD2. The CDR3 contains 19 residues. V dropped 0 bases and J dropped 0; count of bases not matched to a gene: 6. Germline CDR1 is LGHDT and CDR2 is YNNKEL (reference sequence).

V and J are TRBV2 and TRBJ1-5; D may be TRBD1 (6 bases). This CDR3 comprises 14 residues. Germline assignment: CDR1 SNHLY and CDR2 FYNNEI. With 4 bases removed from V and 6 bases from J, the gap between germline ends came to 13 bases. The CDR3 sequence: CASSVQGVVQPQHF. The CDR3 region has the DNA TGTGCCAGCAGTGTACAGGGCGTAGTTCAGCCCCAGCATTTT.

The gene calls are TRBV7-8 and TRBJ1-1; D gene ambiguous. Between the trimmed V and J ends, which lost 4 bases and 1 base, there was a span of 7 bases. CDR1 is SGHVS, CDR2 FQNEAQ, per germline. The CDR3 totals 13 residues. The CDR3 DNA reads as TGTGCCAGCAGCTATGCGGGGAACACTGAAGCTTTCTTT. Translating it yields CASSYAGNTEAFF.

The chain has TRBV5-1 and TRBJ2-5, with 10 bases identical to TRBD2. Germline V gene lookup returns CDR1 SGHRS and CDR2 YFSETQ. The CDR3 has 17 amino acids. Trimming cost V 4 bases and J 4 bases; bases outside gene matches: 13. The CDR3 protein is CASSPPASGGTTETQYF. DNA for the CDR3: TGCGCCAGCAGCCCGCCAGCTAGCGGGGGTACTACAGAGACCCAGTACTTC.

The chain uses TRBV11-2 and TRBJ2-2; weak D call: TRBD1 (5 bases). This CDR3 region has 14 residues. V lost 10 bases, J lost 4 bases, and 16 bases lay in between. Germline CDR1 is SGHAT and CDR2 is FQNNGV. The CDR3 sequence: CATAGSGGTGELFF. The DNA of the CDR3 is TGTGCCACGGCAGGGTCTGGTGGCACCGGGGAGCTGTTTTTT.

This clone was recorded a few times. The V and J genes are TRBV6-2 or TRBV6-3 and TRBJ1-4; 10 positions agree with TRBD1. Germline-derived CDR1 and CDR2 are MNHEY and SVGEGT. V shed 4 bases, J shed 8 bases, and the junction held 10 bases outside the gene matches. The CDR3 is 16 residues long. The CDR3 sequence: CASSWETGGLREKLFF. The CDR3 DNA is TGTGCCAGCAGTTGGGAGACAGGGGGCCTTCGAGAAAAACTGTTTTTT.

J is TRBJ1-2 and V is TRBV27, with no clear D. Per germline, CDR1 MNHEY and CDR2 SMNVEV (reference sequence). The CDR3 is 15 residues long. Trimming left V 0 bases short and J 0 bases short, with 8 bases between. The CDR3 DNA reads TGTGCCAGCAGTTTATCAGCAAGAGCTAACTATGGCTACACCTTC. Encoded protein: CASSLSARANYGYTF.

CDR3: CASSYGGFEQYF. The DNA for the CDR3 is TGTGCCAGCAGCTATGGTGGTTTCGAGCAGTACTTC. The V call is TRBV12-3 or TRBV12-4, the J call TRBJ2-7; D unresolved. The CDR3 extends over 12 amino acids. The ends were cut back, 6 bases at V and 6 bases at J, with 12 bases in the middle.